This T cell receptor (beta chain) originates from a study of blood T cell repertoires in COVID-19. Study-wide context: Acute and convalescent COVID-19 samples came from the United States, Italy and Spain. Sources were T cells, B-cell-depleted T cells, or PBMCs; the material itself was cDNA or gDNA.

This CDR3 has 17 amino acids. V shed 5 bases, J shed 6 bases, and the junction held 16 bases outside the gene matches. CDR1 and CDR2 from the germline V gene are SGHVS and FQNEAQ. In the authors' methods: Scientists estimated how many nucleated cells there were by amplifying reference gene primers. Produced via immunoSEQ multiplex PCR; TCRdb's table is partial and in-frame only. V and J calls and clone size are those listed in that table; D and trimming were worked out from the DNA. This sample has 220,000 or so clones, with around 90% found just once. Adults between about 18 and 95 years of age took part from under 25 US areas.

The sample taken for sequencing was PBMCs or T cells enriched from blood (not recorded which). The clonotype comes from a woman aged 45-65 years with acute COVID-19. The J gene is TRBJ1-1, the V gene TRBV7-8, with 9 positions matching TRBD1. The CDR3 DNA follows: TGTGCCAGCAGCCCTATTCGACAGGGGGTGATGGTCGCTGAAGCTTTCTTT. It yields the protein CASSPIRQGVMVAEAFF.